Below, 17 T cell receptor beta chains from the same sample are listed, as sequenced in a study of siplizumab effects on memory and regulatory T cells. Data came from immunoSEQ multiplex PCR; TCRdb stores just in-frame clones and leaves some out. This sample has roughly 100,000 clones; about 92% occur once, and the top ten carry 0.32%. The sample taken for sequencing was CD4+ T cells sorted from blood. The receptors shown here come from a human donor in good health.

This chain uses TRBV5-6 with TRBJ2-1; 8 bases are shared with TRBD2. Looked up from germline, CDR1 is SGHDT and CDR2 is YYEEEE. V lost 2 bases and J lost 9; bases outside the gene matches: 10. The CDR3 contains 15 residues. The CDR3 loop is CASSFAGGGKSEQFF. The CDR3 nucleotides read TGTGCCAGCAGCTTTGCGGGAGGAGGTAAATCTGAGCAGTTCTTC.

The rearrangement links TRBV9 to TRBJ1-2; D uncertain. The CDR3 runs to 15 residues. The V end was cut by 4 bases, the J end by 5 bases, with 18 bases between. CDR1 is SGDLS and CDR2 is YYNGEE in the germline V gene. This chain's CDR3 is CASSPRGSSPYGYTF. The CDR3 region has the DNA TGTGCCAGCAGCCCTCGGGGTTCCAGCCCATATGGCTACACCTTC.

This clone has only a few counts. The rearrangement links TRBV7-8 to TRBJ2-7, with a possible D match to TRBD1 (5 bases). The V end was cut by 4 bases, the J end by 3 bases, with 13 bases between. This CDR3 is 14 amino acids long. CDR1 is SGHVS and CDR2 is FQNEAQ in the germline V gene. CDR3 nucleotide sequence: TGTGCCAGCAGCTCTCGACAGAAGCACTACGAGCAGTACTTC. Translation gives CASSSRQKHYEQYF.

The J gene is TRBJ1-2, the V gene TRBV9; D might be TRBD1 (6 bases). The V end lost 4 bases, the J end lost 3 bases, and 13 bases lay between the germline ends. Germline V gene data show CDR1 as SGDLS and CDR2 as YYNGEE. The CDR3 runs 14 residues. This CDR3 reads CASSPKGGHYGYTF. CDR3 nucleotides: TGTGCCAGCAGCCCCAAAGGGGGTCACTATGGCTACACCTTC. Filled out from reference TRBV9 and TRBJ1-2, the complete variable domain reads DSGVTQTPKHLITATGQRVTLRCSPRSGDLSVYWYQQSLDQGLQFLIQYYNGEERAKGNILERFSAQQFPDLHSELNLSSLELGDSALYFCASSPKGGHYGYTFGSGTRLTVV.

Details on this clone: Other nucleotide sequences in the sample specify the same CDR3. This chain uses TRBV5-4 with TRBJ2-3, with unresolved D. V was trimmed by 2 bases and J by 5 bases, leaving 6 bases between them. The CDR3 runs to 12 residues. Germline CDR1 is SGHNT and CDR2 is YYREEE (reference sequence). CDR3: CASSFGGDTQYF. DNA for the CDR3: TGTGCCAGCAGCTTCGGCGGAGATACGCAGTATTTT.

This CDR3 is CASSHLPLLGQGATYEQYF. The CDR3 DNA sequence: TGTGCCAGCAGCCACCTACCCCTTCTTGGACAGGGGGCAACCTACGAGCAGTACTTC. V usage is TRBV4-2 and J usage is TRBJ2-7; 11 nucleotides align to TRBD1. The CDR3 extends over 19 amino acids. The J segment lost 2 bases and the V segment lost 3 bases, leaving 15 bases of the junction unmatched. From germline, CDR1 is LGHNA and CDR2 YNFKEQ.

V and J are TRBV9 and TRBJ2-1; 8 nucleotides align to TRBD2. Germline V lookup: CDR1 SGDLS, CDR2 YYNGEE. The length of the CDR3 is 15 residues. V trimming: 3 bases; J trimming: 0 bases; junction bases outside the gene matches: 2. The CDR3 sequence: CASSGSGVSYNEQFF. For the CDR3, the DNA is TGTGCCAGCAGCGGTAGCGGGGTCTCCTACAATGAGCAGTTCTTC.

V is TRBV6-6 and J is TRBJ2-5; no clear D gene. The CDR3 covers 11 residues. Germline assignment: CDR1 MNHNY and CDR2 SVGAGI (reference sequence). V gave up 5 bases and J gave up 2 bases, with 3 bases separating them. The CDR3 nucleotides are TGTGCCAGCAGTCCTCAAGAGACCCAGTACTTC. Its translation is CASSPQETQYF.

The J gene is TRBJ1-1, the V gene TRBV19; a possible D gene is TRBD1 (5 bases). V was cut by 1 base and J by 4 bases, with 7 bases left in between. The CDR3 covers 13 residues. The germline V gene has CDR1 LNHDA and CDR2 SQIVND (reference sequence). The DNA for the CDR3 is TGTGCCAGTAGTATAGTCCAGGGCACTGAAGCTTTCTTT. Amino acids: CASSIVQGTEAFF.

The chain employs TRBV19 and TRBJ2-2; maybe TRBD1 (5 bases). Germline V gives CDR1 LNHDA, CDR2 SQIVND (reference sequence). Between the trimmed V and J ends, which lost 9 bases and 0 bases, there was a span of 8 bases. The CDR3 has 13 residues. CDR3 sequence reads: CASRTPNTGELFF. For the CDR3, the DNA is TGTGCCAGCCGGACACCGAACACCGGGGAGCTGTTTTTT.

This clone was counted once. DNA for the CDR3: TGTGCCAGCAGCAGAAGCGGGAGGCTCGGCGGGGAGCTGTTTTTT. Its translation is CASSRSGRLGGELFF. V usage is TRBV11-3 and J usage is TRBJ2-2; 9 positions agree with TRBD2. Germline CDR1 SGHNT, CDR2 YENEEA. The CDR3 consists of 15 residues. The J segment lost 7 bases and the V segment lost 5 bases, leaving 8 bases of the junction unmatched.

The genes are TRBV27 and TRBJ2-3; tentative D call: TRBD2 (6 bases). Deletions cut 5 bases from V and 3 bases from J, with 18 bases between. The CDR3 runs 16 residues. Germline CDR1 and CDR2: MNHEY and SMNVEV (reference sequence). DNA for the CDR3: TGTGCCAGCAGTACCCCCCGGAGGGACGGTACAGATACGCAGTATTTT. This encodes CASSTPRRDGTDTQYF.

The V gene is TRBV29-1, the J gene TRBJ2-2; D gene ambiguous. The ends were cut back, 0 bases at V and 6 bases at J, with 11 bases in the middle. The CDR3 extends over 14 amino acids. Germline values: CDR1 SQVTM, CDR2 ANQGSEA. The CDR3 nucleotides read TGCAGCGTTGAAGATCTTACTGGCCCCGGGGAGCTGTTTTTT. As protein: CSVEDLTGPGELFF.

The CDR3 protein is CASSEGRLYNSPLHF. The CDR3 DNA sequence: TGTGCCAGTAGTGAGGGACGTTTATATAATTCACCCCTCCACTTT. The chain recombines TRBV19 with TRBJ1-6, with TRBD1 as a possible D gene (5 bases). Germline V gene sequence: CDR1 LNHDA, CDR2 SQIVND (reference sequence). The CDR3 covers 15 residues. Trimming stripped 5 bases from V and 4 bases from J, with 12 bases between.

The rearrangement links TRBV10-3 to TRBJ1-1; weak D call: TRBD1 (5 bases). The CDR3 covers 15 residues. The germline CDR1 and CDR2 sequences are ENHRY and SYGVKD. V was cut by 3 bases and J by 1 base, with 12 bases left in between. The CDR3 region is CAISDETEGNTEAFF. The CDR3 nucleotides are TGTGCCATCAGTGATGAGACAGAGGGGAACACTGAAGCTTTCTTT.

The table lists this clone with a count of one. V gene TRBV7-2 combines with J gene TRBJ2-1; the D is unclear. Trimming took 5 bases from V and 4 from J, leaving 9 bases between them. Germline V gene lookup returns CDR1 SGHTA and CDR2 FQGNSA. This CDR3 is built from 13 residues. CDR3 nucleotide sequence: TGTGCCAGCAGCCCAGCCCGGTACAATGAGCAGTTCTTC. Translating it yields CASSPARYNEQFF.

The rearrangement joins TRBV2 to TRBJ1-5, with TRBD1 matching over 9 bases. The CDR3 runs to 13 residues. Germline V gene sequence: CDR1 SNHLY, CDR2 FYNNEI. J was trimmed by 7 bases and V by 9 bases; bases with no gene match: 7. In DNA, the CDR3 is TGTGCCAGTGTACAGGGGGCAACCCAGCCCCAGCATTTT. It translates to CASVQGATQPQHF.